The 24 T cell receptor beta chains given below trace back to one sample, sequenced in a study of regulatory T cells in long-lasting Graves disease. Time point of the sample: newly diagnosed GD, antithyroid drugs for less than 3 months. Extracted PBMC RNA gave rise to the TCR library. For TCR beta, libraries came from iRepertoire HTBI primers and Arm-PCR of CDR3 regions. One entry per CDR3 protein, called by TCRdb with MiXCR from the multiplex PCR reads. The sample gives approximately 400,000 distinct CDR3 sequences, about 11% of which show up once; around 18% is in the top ten. The same data also contributed to another study, on T cells in Graves' hyperthyroidism and ophthalmopathy.

Sequences were derived from peripheral blood mononuclear cells (PBMCs), sampled at new diagnosis, from a patient treated with antithyroid drugs. The receptors shown here come from a woman aged 18 to 35 with Graves disease.

This clonotype appeared many times. The CDR3 coding sequence is TGTGCCAGCAGTTTGATCATTCCAGGGCACACTGAAGCTTTCTTT. It translates to CASSLIIPGHTEAFF. The chain has TRBV12-3 or TRBV12-4 and TRBJ1-1; possible D gene TRBD1, 5 bases. Trimming cost V 3 bases and J 3 bases, with 14 bases left between them. The CDR3 consists of 15 residues.

This clonotype has ten or more counts. The V and J genes are TRBV2 and TRBJ2-1, with TRBD1 identical over 7 bases. The V gene end was trimmed by 6 bases and the J gene end by 5 bases; junction bases not matched to a gene: 16. CDR3 length equals 17 residues. Germline V lookup: CDR1 SNHLY, CDR2 FYNNEI. The CDR3 here is CASSPTSTGFRHNEQFF. The CDR3 bases are TGTGCCAGCAGCCCGACCTCGACAGGGTTTAGGCACAATGAGCAGTTCTTC.

The V call is TRBV13, the J call TRBJ2-2, with D perhaps TRBD1 (6 bases). Trimming took 5 bases from V and 4 from J, leaving 17 bases between them. Germline V lookup: CDR1 PRHDT, CDR2 FYEKMQ (reference sequence). This CDR3 comprises 16 residues. The CDR3 DNA reads as TGTGCCAGCAGCCTGAGTACTACAGGGATCACCGGGGAGCTGTTTTTT. Its protein product is CASSLSTTGITGELFF.

There are a few counts of this clonotype. V gene TRBV7-9 combines with J gene TRBJ2-7, with TRBD2 matching 9 bases. This CDR3 is built from 16 residues. V trimming: 5 bases; J trimming: 0 bases; junction bases outside the gene matches: 8. Looked up from germline, CDR1 is SEHNR and CDR2 is FQNEAQ (reference sequence). CDR3 residues: CASSIYLAGSSYEQYV. CDR3 nucleotides: TGTGCCAGCAGCATTTACCTAGCGGGGAGCTCCTACGAGCAGTACGTC.

This clonotype was recorded many times. The chain employs TRBV10-2 and TRBJ2-7; D is perhaps TRBD1 or TRBD2 (5 bases each). Germline V gives CDR1 WSHSY, CDR2 SAAADI. This CDR3 has 13 residues. V was shortened by 5 bases and J by 5 bases, with 13 bases between the two germline ends. The CDR3: CASSLGTTNEQYF. The DNA for the CDR3 is TGCGCCAGCAGTCTTGGGACCACAAACGAGCAGTACTTC.

This clonotype has at least ten counts. The chain couples TRBV20-1 to TRBJ2-1; the match to TRBD2 covers 10 bases. The germline V gene has CDR1 DFQATT and CDR2 SNEGSKA (reference sequence). CDR3 length: 15 residues. The V and J ends lost 3 bases and 10 bases, in that order; junction bases with no gene match: 12. CDR3 sequence reads: CSASPLAGVVWEQFF. CDR3 nucleotides: TGCAGTGCTAGCCCGCTAGCGGGAGTGGTCTGGGAGCAGTTCTTC.

With respect to this clonotype: A single base separates this from a much larger clone, so it may be a read error. This rearrangement joins TRBV6-2 or TRBV6-3 to TRBJ2-5; D call uncertain. V lost 7 bases and J 2 bases, leaving 11 bases between the germline ends. The CDR3 sequence is 13 residues long. From germline, CDR1 is MNHEY and CDR2 SVGEGT. Here the CDR3 reads CASIYTKQETQYF. In DNA, the CDR3 is TGTGCCAGCATTTATACGAAACAAGAGACCCAGTACTTC.

The sample holds many counts of this clonotype. The chain is built from TRBV12-3 or TRBV12-4 and TRBJ2-1; D is unresolved. The CDR3 runs to 15 residues. The V and J ends lost 6 bases and 1 base respectively, with 13 bases between them. The CDR3 sequence is CASRRLFSSYNEQFF. The CDR3 DNA is TGTGCCAGCAGAAGACTCTTCTCTTCCTACAATGAGCAGTTCTTC.

This clonotype has a count of ten or more. The rearrangement links TRBV30 to TRBJ1-1, with D tentatively TRBD1 (5 bases). V lost 4 bases, J lost 8 bases, and 17 bases lay in between. The CDR3 totals 13 residues. Germline assignment: CDR1 GTSNPN and CDR2 SVGIG (reference sequence). As DNA, the CDR3 is TGTGCCTGGATTCTAGGACGACAGTCGGAAGCTTTCTTT. It specifies CAWILGRQSEAFF.

This clonotype was recorded at least ten times. The J gene is TRBJ2-2, the V gene TRBV6-1; no reliable D call. The CDR3 loop spans 13 amino acids. The germline V gene has CDR1 MNHNS and CDR2 SASEGT. V was clipped by 10 bases and J by 13 bases, with 22 bases between them. The CDR3 protein is CATRGTDGLGLFF. The CDR3 DNA sequence: TGTGCCACCCGCGGTACAGACGGGCTTGGGCTGTTTTTT.

A word on this clonotype: Germline is not matched at one junction end, which may reflect a read error. The rearrangement uses TRBV7-2 and TRBJ2-7, with 10 bases matching TRBD1. The CDR3 extends over 14 amino acids. Germline V lookup: CDR1 SGHTA, CDR2 FQGNSA. CDR3 sequence (DNA): TGTGCCAGCAGCGTCGGGACAGGGGTGTACGAGCAGCACTTC. Protein product: CASSVGTGVYEQHF. Based on the CDR3 plus reference TRBV7-2 and TRBJ2-7, the full variable domain is GAGVSQSPSNKVTEKGKDVELRCDPISGHTALYWYRQSLGQGLEFLIYFQGNSAPDKSGLPSDRFSAERTGGSVSTLTIQRTQQEDSAVYLCASSVGTGVYEQHFGPGTRLTVT.

This clonotype was picked up a small number of times. The rearrangement joins TRBV4-3 to TRBJ2-7; no firm D call. The CDR3 length is 15 residues. Germline assignment: CDR1 LGHNA and CDR2 YSLEER. Trimming removed 4 bases from V and 1 base from J, with 14 bases in between. CDR3 nucleotides: TGCGCCAGCAGCCCTCGCAGACTTGGATCCTACGAGCAGTACTTC. It specifies CASSPRRLGSYEQYF.

This clonotype was detected many times. The chain employs TRBV27 and TRBJ1-2, with D uncertain. Between the trimmed V and J ends, which lost 6 bases and 2 bases, there was a span of 16 bases. Germline CDR1 and CDR2: MNHEY and SMNVEV (reference sequence). The CDR3 is made up of 15 amino acids. For the CDR3, the DNA is TGTGCCAGCAGGCATGGATCTACCGGGAACTATGGCTACACCTTC. It codes for CASRHGSTGNYGYTF.

This clonotype was counted at least ten times. The chain links TRBV6-1 to TRBJ1-5, with 9 positions matching TRBD1. From germline, CDR1 is MNHNS and CDR2 SASEGT. With V trimmed by 6 bases and J by 6 bases, 6 bases remained unmatched. This CDR3 region has 14 residues. The CDR3 coding sequence is TGTGCCAGCAGGGGGGACAGGGACGGTCAGCCCCAGCATTTT. This codes for CASRGDRDGQPQHF.

The table lists this clonotype with many counts. The chain joins TRBV27 to TRBJ2-1, with D possibly being TRBD1 (8 bases). The length of the CDR3 is 17 residues. The ends were cut back, 5 bases at V and 1 base at J, with 18 bases in the middle. The germline V gene has CDR1 MNHEY and CDR2 SMNVEV (reference sequence). In DNA, the CDR3 is TGTGCCAGCAGTACAAAATTACAGGGGGGGTCCTACAATGAGCAGTTCTTC. This codes for CASSTKLQGGSYNEQFF.

Points on this clonotype: A much larger clone differs by one base, so this may be a read error. The chain has TRBV10-3 and TRBJ1-6; 7 nucleotides match TRBD1. This CDR3 has 15 amino acids. The germline gives CDR1 ENHRY, CDR2 SYGVKD. DNA of the CDR3: TGTGCCATCAGCGGAACAGGGGTCCTCTTGTCACTCCTCCACTTT. This gives the protein CAISGTGVLLSLLHF.

This clonotype appeared many times. The chain couples TRBV20-1 to TRBJ1-1; D not resolved. The CDR3 has 14 residues. In germline, CDR1 is DFQATT, CDR2 SNEGSKA (reference sequence). V was clipped by 1 base and J by 1 base, with 10 bases between them. CDR3 DNA sequence: TGCAGTGCTAGAGTTATAGGTGAGAACACTGAAGCTTTCTTT. Translated: CSARVIGENTEAFF.

This clonotype was seen once. Just one base apart from a much larger clone, this may be a read error. The chain is built from TRBV20-1 and TRBJ2-1, with TRBD2 matching over 9 bases. Germline V gene sequence: CDR1 DFQATT, CDR2 SNEGSKA (reference sequence). The length of the CDR3 is 15 residues. The CDR3 reads CSARFAGGPFNGQFF. DNA of the CDR3: TGCAGTGCTAGGTTTGCGGGGGGGCCTTTCAATGGGCAGTTCTTC.

This clonotype was detected ten times or more. The rearrangement joins TRBV12-3 or TRBV12-4 to TRBJ1-1; no definite D call. This CDR3 has 13 residues. V dropped 3 bases and J dropped 6 bases, with 11 bases sitting between them. CDR3 DNA sequence: TGTGCCAGCAGTTTCCTTGCCGGGGCTGAAGCTTTCTTT. Translation gives CASSFLAGAEAFF.

J is TRBJ2-4 and V is TRBV6-2 or TRBV6-3, with 8 bases fitting TRBD1. The V segment lost 8 bases and the J segment 4 bases; nucleotides outside the gene matches: 16. Germline V gene data show CDR1 as MNHEY and CDR2 as SVGEGT. The CDR3 totals 17 residues. The CDR3 region is CASRGGQTQGDKNIQYF. CDR3 in DNA: TGTGCCAGCCGGGGCGGTCAGACACAGGGGGATAAAAACATTCAGTACTTC.

In this sample, this clonotype turned up a few times. The chain links TRBV20-1 to TRBJ1-2; D might be TRBD1 (6 bases). The length of the CDR3 is 13 residues. V lost 4 bases, J lost 6 bases, and 15 bases lay in between. In germline, CDR1 is DFQATT, CDR2 SNEGSKA (reference sequence). The CDR3 protein is CSATSGGEHGYTF. DNA of the CDR3: TGCAGTGCTACGTCTGGGGGCGAACATGGCTACACCTTC.

At least ten counts were recorded for this clonotype. The chain has TRBV6-2 or TRBV6-3 and TRBJ1-1; D is uncertain. Germline lookup yields CDR1 MNHEY and CDR2 SVGEGT. V lost 6 bases and J lost 8, with 16 bases in between. The CDR3 consists of 13 residues. CDR3 sequence: CASSSRAFGEAFF. The CDR3 region has the DNA TGTGCCAGCAGCTCGAGGGCTTTCGGGGAAGCTTTCTTT.

This rearrangement joins TRBV5-4 to TRBJ2-3; 11 bases are a match to TRBD2. J was trimmed by 6 bases and V by 4 bases; bases with no gene match: 16. CDR1 SGHNT and CDR2 YYREEE come from the germline V gene (reference sequence). The CDR3 contains 18 residues. The CDR3 reads CASSPYSGGAHGGDTQYF. The CDR3 nucleotides read TGTGCCAGCAGCCCGTATAGCGGGGGGGCTCACGGAGGGGATACGCAGTATTTT. Drawing the rest from reference TRBV5-4 and TRBJ2-3, the complete variable domain is ETGVTQSPTHLIKTRGQQVTLRCSSQSGHNTVSWYQQALGQGPQFIFQYYREEENGRGNFPPRFSGLQFPNYSSELNVNALELDDSALYLCASSPYSGGAHGGDTQYFGPGTRLTVL.

Many counts were recorded for this clonotype. The CDR3: CASSQLPRDSLYEQYF. For the CDR3, the DNA is TGTGCCAGCAGCCAACTCCCTCGGGACAGCCTCTACGAGCAGTACTTC. The rearrangement uses TRBV3-1 and TRBJ2-7; 7 nucleotides match TRBD1. CDR1 and CDR2 (germline): LGHDT, YNNKEL (reference sequence). The length of the CDR3 is 16 residues. J lost 3 bases, V lost 2 bases, and 10 bases had no gene match.